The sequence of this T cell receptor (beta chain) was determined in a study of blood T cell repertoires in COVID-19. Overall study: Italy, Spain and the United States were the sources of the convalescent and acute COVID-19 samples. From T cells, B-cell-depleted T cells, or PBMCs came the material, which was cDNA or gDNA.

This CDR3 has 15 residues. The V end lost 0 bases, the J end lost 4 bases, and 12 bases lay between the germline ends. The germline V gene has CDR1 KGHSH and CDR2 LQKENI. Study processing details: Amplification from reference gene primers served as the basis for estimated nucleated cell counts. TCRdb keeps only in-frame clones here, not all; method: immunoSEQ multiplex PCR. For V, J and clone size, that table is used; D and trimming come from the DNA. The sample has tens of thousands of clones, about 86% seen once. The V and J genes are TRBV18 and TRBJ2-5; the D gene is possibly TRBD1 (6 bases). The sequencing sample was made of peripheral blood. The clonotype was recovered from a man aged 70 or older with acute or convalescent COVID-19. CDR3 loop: CASSPPGQVRETQYF. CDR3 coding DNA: TGTGCCAGCTCACCACCGGGACAAGTGAGAGAGACCCAGTACTTC. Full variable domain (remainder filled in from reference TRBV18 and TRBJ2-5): NAGVMQNPRHLVRRRGQEARLRCSPMKGHSHVYWYRQLPEEGLKFMVYLQKENIIDESGMPKERFSAEFPKEGPSILRIQQVVRGDSAAYFCASSPPGQVRETQYFGPGTRLLVL.